This TCR beta chain comes out of a study of blood T cell repertoires in COVID-19. In germline, CDR1 is KGHSH, CDR2 LQKENI. V trimming: 3 bases; J trimming: 2 bases; junction bases outside the gene matches: 4. This CDR3 is 15 amino acids long. As handled by the study authors: Cell counts per sample came from amplifying reference gene primers. The repertoire was sequenced with immunoSEQ multiplex PCR; TCRdb's copy has only in-frame clones and lacks some. The D gene and trimming were derived from the DNA, and the V and J assignments and clone size from that table. Among some 240,000 clones, roughly 80% were seen once, and the ten largest hold 3.4%. The cohort comprised adults aged roughly 18 to 90 years residing in some 24 US areas. Participants were placed into cohorts based on the clinical history they reported. Resolution of symptoms, clearance, or two negative PCRs was present in recovered Cohort 3 donors.

The sample taken for sequencing was PBMCs or T cells enriched from blood (not recorded which). The sequence came from a man aged 50-59 years who had recovered from COVID-19. The chain joins TRBV18 to TRBJ1-3; 7 nucleotides agree with TRBD1. The CDR3 sequence: CASSPSGTAGNTIYF. The CDR3 DNA reads as TGTGCCAGCTCACCTTCCGGGACAGCTGGAAACACCATATATTTT.